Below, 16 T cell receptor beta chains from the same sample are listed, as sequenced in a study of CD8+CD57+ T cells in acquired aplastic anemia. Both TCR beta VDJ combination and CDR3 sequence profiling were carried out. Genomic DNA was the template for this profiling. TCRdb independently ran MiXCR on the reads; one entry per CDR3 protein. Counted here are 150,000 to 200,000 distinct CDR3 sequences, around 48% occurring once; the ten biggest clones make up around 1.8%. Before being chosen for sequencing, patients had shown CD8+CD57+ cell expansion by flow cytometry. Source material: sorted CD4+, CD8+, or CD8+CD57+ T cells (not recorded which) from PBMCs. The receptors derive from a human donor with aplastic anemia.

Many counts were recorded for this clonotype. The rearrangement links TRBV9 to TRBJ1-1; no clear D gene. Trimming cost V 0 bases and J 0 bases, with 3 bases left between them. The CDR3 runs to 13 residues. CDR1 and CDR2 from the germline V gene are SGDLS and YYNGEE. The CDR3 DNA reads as TGTGCCAGCAGCGTAGATCTGAACACTGAAGCTTTCTTT. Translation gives CASSVDLNTEAFF.

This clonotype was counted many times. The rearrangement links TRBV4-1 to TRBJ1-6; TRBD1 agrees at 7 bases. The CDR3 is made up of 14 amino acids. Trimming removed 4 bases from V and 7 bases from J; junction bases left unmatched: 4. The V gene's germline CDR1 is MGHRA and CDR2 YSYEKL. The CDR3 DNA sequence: TGCGCCAGCAGCCGCGAACAGGGGAATTCACCCCTCCACTTT. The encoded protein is CASSREQGNSPLHF.

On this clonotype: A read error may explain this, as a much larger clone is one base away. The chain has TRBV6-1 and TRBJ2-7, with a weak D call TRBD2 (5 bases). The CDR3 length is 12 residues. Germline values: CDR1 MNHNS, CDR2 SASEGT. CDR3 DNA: TGTGCCAGCAGCCGGGGAGCCTACAAGCAGTACTTC. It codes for CASSRGAYKQYF.

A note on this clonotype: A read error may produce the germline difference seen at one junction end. The CDR3 nucleotides are TGTGCCAGCAGTGCCGGGACAGGGGATTTC. It codes for CASSAGTGDF. The genes are TRBV25-1 and TRBJ2-7; TRBD1 agrees at 10 bases. Germline loops: CDR1 MGHDK, CDR2 SYGVNS. The CDR3 consists of 10 residues.

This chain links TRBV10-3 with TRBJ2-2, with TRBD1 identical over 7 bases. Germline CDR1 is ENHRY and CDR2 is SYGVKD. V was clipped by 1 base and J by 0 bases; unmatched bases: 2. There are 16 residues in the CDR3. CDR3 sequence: CAISEWDSPNTGELFF. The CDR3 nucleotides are TGTGCCATCAGTGAGTGGGACAGCCCGAACACCGGGGAGCTGTTTTTT.

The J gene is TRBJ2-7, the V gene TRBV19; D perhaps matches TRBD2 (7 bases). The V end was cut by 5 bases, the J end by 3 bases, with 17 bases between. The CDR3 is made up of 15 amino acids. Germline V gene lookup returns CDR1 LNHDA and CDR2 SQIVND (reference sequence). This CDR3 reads CASSGGLAVFYEQYF. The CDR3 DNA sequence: TGTGCCAGTAGTGGGGGCCTAGCGGTTTTCTACGAGCAGTACTTC.

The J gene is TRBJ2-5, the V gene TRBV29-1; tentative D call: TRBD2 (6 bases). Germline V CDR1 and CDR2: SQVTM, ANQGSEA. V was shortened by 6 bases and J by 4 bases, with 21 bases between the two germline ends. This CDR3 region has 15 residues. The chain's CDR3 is CSVHDPDGSGETQYF. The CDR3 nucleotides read TGCAGCGTCCACGATCCGGACGGGAGTGGAGAGACCCAGTACTTC.

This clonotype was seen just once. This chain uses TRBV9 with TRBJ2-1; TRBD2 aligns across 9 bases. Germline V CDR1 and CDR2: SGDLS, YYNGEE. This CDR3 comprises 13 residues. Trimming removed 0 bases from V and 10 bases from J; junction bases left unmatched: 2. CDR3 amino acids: CASSVALAGEQFF. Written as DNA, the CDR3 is TGTGCCAGCAGCGTAGCGCTAGCGGGAGAGCAGTTCTTC. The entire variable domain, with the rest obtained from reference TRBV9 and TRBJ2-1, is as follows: DSGVTQTPKHLITATGQRVTLRCSPRSGDLSVYWYQQSLDQGLQFLIQYYNGEERAKGNILERFSAQQFPDLHSELNLSSLELGDSALYFCASSVALAGEQFFGPGTRLTVL.

Written as DNA, the CDR3 is TGTGCCAGCAGCGTTATAGACAGATACTCTGGAAACACCATATATTTT. Amino acid sequence: CASSVIDRYSGNTIYF. This chain uses TRBV28 with TRBJ1-3; D might be TRBD1 (5 bases). The germline V gene has CDR1 MDHEN and CDR2 SYDVKM. The CDR3 runs 16 residues. The V and J ends lost 6 bases and 0 bases respectively, with 15 bases between them. Full variable domain (rest looked up from reference TRBV28 and TRBJ1-3): DVKVTQSSRYLVKRTGEKVFLECVQDMDHENMFWYRQDPGLGLRLIYFSYDVKMKEKGDIPEGYSVSREKKERFSLILESASTNQTSMYLCASSVIDRYSGNTIYFGEGSWLTVV.

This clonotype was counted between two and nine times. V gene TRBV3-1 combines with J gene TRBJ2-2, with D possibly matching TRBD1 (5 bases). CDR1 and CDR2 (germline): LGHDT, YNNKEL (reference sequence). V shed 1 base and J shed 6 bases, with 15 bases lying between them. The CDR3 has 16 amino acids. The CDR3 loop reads CASSQVDILGPGELFF. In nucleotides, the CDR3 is TGTGCCAGCAGCCAAGTGGACATCCTAGGCCCCGGGGAGCTGTTTTTT.

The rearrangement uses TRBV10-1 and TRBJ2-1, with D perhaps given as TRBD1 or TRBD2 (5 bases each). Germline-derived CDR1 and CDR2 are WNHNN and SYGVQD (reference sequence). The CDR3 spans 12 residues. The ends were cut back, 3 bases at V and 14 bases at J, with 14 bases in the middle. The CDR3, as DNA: TGCGCCAGCAGTGAAAGAATAGGGGAGAAGTTCTTC. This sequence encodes CASSERIGEKFF.

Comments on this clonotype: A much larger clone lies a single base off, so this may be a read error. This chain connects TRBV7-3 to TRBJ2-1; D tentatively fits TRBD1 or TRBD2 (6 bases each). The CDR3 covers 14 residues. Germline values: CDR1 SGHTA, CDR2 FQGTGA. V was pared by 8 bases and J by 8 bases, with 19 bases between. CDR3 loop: CASGVSGAWHEQFF. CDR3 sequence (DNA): TGTGCCAGCGGAGTCTCGGGGGCCTGGCATGAGCAGTTCTTC. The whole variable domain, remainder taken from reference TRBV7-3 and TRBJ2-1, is GAGVSQTPSNKVTEKGKYVELRCDPISGHTALYWYRQSLGQGPEFLIYFQGTGAADDSGLPNDRFFAVRPEGSVSTLKIQRTERGDSAVYLCASGVSGAWHEQFFGPGTRLTVL.

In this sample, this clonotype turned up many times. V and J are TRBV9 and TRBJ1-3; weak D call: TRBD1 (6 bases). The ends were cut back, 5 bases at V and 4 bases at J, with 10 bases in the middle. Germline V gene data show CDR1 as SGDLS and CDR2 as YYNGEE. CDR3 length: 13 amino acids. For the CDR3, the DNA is TGTGCCAGCAGTGAGGGGGTAGGAAACACCATATATTTT. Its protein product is CASSEGVGNTIYF.

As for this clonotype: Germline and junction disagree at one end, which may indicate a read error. The CDR3 loop is CSAATQADPYGQYF. The CDR3 region has the DNA TGCAGTGCTGCGACCCAGGCGGATCCCTACGGGCAGTACTTC. V and J are TRBV20-1 and TRBJ2-7, with D hard to call. The germline gives CDR1 DFQATT, CDR2 SNEGSKA (reference sequence). This CDR3 region has 14 residues.

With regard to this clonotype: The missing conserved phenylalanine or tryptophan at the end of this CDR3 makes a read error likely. CDR3 coding DNA: TGTGCCACCAGAGCGGGACTATCGACAGATACGCAGCATTCT. As protein: CATRAGLSTDTQHS. The chain couples TRBV24-1 to TRBJ2-3, with D tentatively TRBD1 (5 bases). The DNA matches TRBJ1-5 better at its end, which makes the J call doubtful. CDR1 KGHDR and CDR2 SFDVKD come from the germline V gene. This CDR3 contains 14 residues.

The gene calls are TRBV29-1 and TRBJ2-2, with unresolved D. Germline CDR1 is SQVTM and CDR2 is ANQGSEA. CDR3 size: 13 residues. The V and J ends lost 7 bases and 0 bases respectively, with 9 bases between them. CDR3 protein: CSGRATNTGELFF. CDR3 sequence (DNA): TGCAGCGGAAGGGCTACGAACACCGGGGAGCTGTTTTTT.